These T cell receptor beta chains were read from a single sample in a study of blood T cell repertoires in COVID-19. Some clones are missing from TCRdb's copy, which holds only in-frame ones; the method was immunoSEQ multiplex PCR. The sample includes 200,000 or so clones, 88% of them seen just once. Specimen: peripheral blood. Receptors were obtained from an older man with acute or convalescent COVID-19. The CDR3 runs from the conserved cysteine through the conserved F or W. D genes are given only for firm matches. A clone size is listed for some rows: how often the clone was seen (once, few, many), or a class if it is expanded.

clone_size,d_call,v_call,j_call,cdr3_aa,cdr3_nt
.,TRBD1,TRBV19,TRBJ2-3,CASNQGQGTDTQYF,TGTGCCAGTAATCAGGGACAGGGCACAGATACGCAGTATTTT
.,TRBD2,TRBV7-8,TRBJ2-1,CASSTGTSGRYYNEQFF,TGTGCCAGCAGCACCGGGACTAGCGGGAGGTATTACAATGAGCAGTTCTTC
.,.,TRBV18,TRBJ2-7,CASSPAQGPYEQYF,TGTGCCAGCTCACCCGCGCAGGGGCCCTACGAGCAGTACTTC
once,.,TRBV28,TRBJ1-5,CASSNTANQPQHF,TGTGCCAGCAGTAATACTGCCAATCAGCCCCAGCATTTT
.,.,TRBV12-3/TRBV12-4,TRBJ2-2,CASSFDTGELFF,TGTGCCAGCAGTTTCGACACCGGGGAGCTGTTTTTT
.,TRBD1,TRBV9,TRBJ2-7,CASSGGQGPYEQYF,TGTGCCAGCAGCGGTGGACAGGGGCCCTACGAGCAGTACTTC
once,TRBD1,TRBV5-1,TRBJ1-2,CASSRGTGYGYTF,TGCGCCAGCAGCCGGGGGACAGGATATGGCTACACCTTC
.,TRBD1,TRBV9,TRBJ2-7,CASSVWTGETDEQYF,TGTGCCAGCAGCGTCTGGACAGGAGAAACTGACGAGCAGTACTTC
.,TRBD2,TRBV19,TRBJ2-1,CATYSGRAANEQFF,TGTGCCACCTATTCCGGGAGGGCGGCCAATGAGCAGTTCTTC
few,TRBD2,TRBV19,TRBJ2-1,CASSPGLAGVNNEQFF,TGTGCCAGTAGTCCGGGACTAGCGGGAGTAAATAATGAGCAGTTCTTC
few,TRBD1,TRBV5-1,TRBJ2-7,CASSQMTGAMDEQYF,TGCGCCAGCAGCCAAATGACAGGGGCGATGGACGAGCAGTACTTC
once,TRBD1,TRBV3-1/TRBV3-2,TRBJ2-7,CASSQPDRGTEQYF,TGTGCCAGCAGCCAACCGGACAGGGGCACCGAGCAGTACTTC
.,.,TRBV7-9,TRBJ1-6,CASSFREGSYNSPLHF,TGTGCCAGCAGCTTCAGGGAGGGCTCCTATAATTCACCCCTCCACTTT
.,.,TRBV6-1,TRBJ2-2,CASSDRDSFTGELFF,TGTGCCAGCAGTGACCGGGACTCTTTCACCGGGGAGCTGTTTTTT
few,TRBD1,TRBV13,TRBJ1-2,CASSLGQFNYGYTF,TGTGCCAGCAGCTTGGGACAGTTCAACTATGGCTACACCTTC
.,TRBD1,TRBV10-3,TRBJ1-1,CAISGGQQNTEAFF,TGTGCCATCAGTGGGGGACAGCAGAACACTGAAGCTTTCTTT
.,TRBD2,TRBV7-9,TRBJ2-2,CASQTGLAGGPGTGELFF,TGTGCCAGCCAGACAGGGCTAGCGGGAGGGCCGGGCACCGGGGAGCTGTTTTTT
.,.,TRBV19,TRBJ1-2,CASNPPGNPGYTF,TGTGCCAGTAACCCCCCAGGGAACCCTGGCTACACCTTC
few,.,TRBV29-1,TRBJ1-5,CSVVSGNQPQHF,TGCAGCGTTGTATCGGGCAATCAGCCCCAGCATTTT
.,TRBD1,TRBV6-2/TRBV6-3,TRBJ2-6,CASSSDRLMGANVLTF,TGTGCCAGCAGCTCGGACAGGCTGATGGGGGCCAACGTCCTGACTTTC
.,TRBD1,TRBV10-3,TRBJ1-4,CAIRGTDYGGEKLFF,TGTGCCATCAGGGGGACAGATTATGGGGGTGAAAAACTGTTTTTT
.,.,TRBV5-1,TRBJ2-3,CASSPGSFAQYF,TGCGCCAGCAGCCCGGGTAGCTTCGCGCAGTATTTT
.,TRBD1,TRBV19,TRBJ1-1,CASSISGTEYTEAFF,TGTGCCAGTAGTATATCGGGGACAGAGTACACTGAAGCTTTCTTT
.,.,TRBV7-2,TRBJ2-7,CASSINPAGTYEQYF,TGTGCCAGCAGCATAAACCCCGCCGGTACCTACGAGCAGTACTTC
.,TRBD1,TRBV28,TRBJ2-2,CASSQTGGSGSGELFF,TGTGCCAGCAGCCAGACAGGGGGCTCGGGTTCCGGGGAGCTGTTTTTT
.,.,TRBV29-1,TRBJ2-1,CSVEARVSLSYEQFF,TGCAGCGTTGAAGCCCGGGTTTCGTTGAGTTATGAGCAGTTCTTC
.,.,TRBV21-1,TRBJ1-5,CASRISCQGLYSNQPQHF,TGTGCCAGCAGGATCTCTTGCCAGGGGTTATATAGCAATCAGCCCCAGCATTTT
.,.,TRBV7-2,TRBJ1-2,CASSLGRTTGYTF,TGTGCCAGCAGCTTAGGACGGACAACTGGCTACACCTTC
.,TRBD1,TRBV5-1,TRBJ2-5,CASSGQGAETQYF,TGCGCCAGCAGCGGACAGGGGGCGGAGACCCAGTACTTC
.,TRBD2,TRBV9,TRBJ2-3,CASSVGASGRNTDTQYF,TGTGCCAGCAGCGTAGGAGCCAGCGGGAGGAACACAGATACGCAGTATTTT
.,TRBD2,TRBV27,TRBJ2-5,CASSLGLSGSQETQYF,TGTGCCAGCAGTTTAGGGCTTAGCGGGTCTCAAGAGACCCAGTACTTC
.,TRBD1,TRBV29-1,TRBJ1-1,CSVRQGLNTEAFF,TGCAGCGTACGACAGGGTTTGAACACTGAAGCTTTCTTT
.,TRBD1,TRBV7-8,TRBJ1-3,CASSPGGPGNTIYF,TGTGCCAGCAGCCCAGGGGGCCCTGGAAACACCATATATTTT
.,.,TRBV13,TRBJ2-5,CASSFTGSGTQYF,TGTGCCAGCAGCTTTACAGGGTCTGGGACCCAGTACTTC
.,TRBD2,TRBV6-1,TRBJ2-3,CASSEGGLAGDTQYF,TGTGCCAGCAGTGAAGGGGGACTAGCGGGGGATACGCAGTATTTT
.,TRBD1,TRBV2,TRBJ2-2,CASSTGAGELFF,TGTGCCAGCAGTACAGGGGCCGGGGAGCTGTTTTTT
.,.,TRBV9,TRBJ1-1,CASSVGARGGQNTEAFF,TGTGCCAGCAGCGTAGGGGCGAGGGGGGGACAGAACACTGAAGCTTTCTTT
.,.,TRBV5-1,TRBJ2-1,CASSLRGGLAVADEQFF,TGCGCCAGCAGCCTGCGTGGTGGGCTAGCAGTCGCCGATGAGCAGTTCTTC
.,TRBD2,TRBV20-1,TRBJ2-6,CSASRREVAGANVLTF,TGCAGTGCTAGTCGTCGGGAGGTGGCGGGGGCCAACGTCCTGACTTTC
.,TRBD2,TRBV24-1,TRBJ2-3,CATSDGLAGGTDTQYF,TGTGCCACCAGTGACGGACTAGCGGGGGGCACAGATACGCAGTATTTT
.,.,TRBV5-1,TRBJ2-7,CASSVDGSYEQYF,TGCGCCAGCAGCGTGGACGGCTCCTACGAGCAGTACTTC
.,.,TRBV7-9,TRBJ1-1,CASSLYLPTGAFF,TGTGCCAGCAGCTTGTACCTACCCACGGGAGCTTTCTTT
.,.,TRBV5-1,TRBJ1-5,CASSLASFSLYSNQPQHF,TGCGCCAGCAGCTTGGCCTCTTTTTCACTATATAGCAATCAGCCCCAGCATTTT
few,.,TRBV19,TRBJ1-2,CASSIGGLNGYTF,TGTGCCAGTAGTATAGGAGGTCTTAATGGCTACACCTTC
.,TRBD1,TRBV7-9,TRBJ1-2,CASSLTQGAYGYTF,TGTGCCAGCAGCCTCACACAGGGGGCCTATGGCTACACCTTC
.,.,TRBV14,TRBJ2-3,CASSQDHQGLTDTQYF,TGTGCCAGCAGCCAAGATCATCAGGGGCTTACAGATACGCAGTATTTT
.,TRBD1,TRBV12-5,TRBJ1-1,CASGYWTGREAFF,TGTGCTAGTGGTTACTGGACAGGGAGAGAAGCTTTCTTT
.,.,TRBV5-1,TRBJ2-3,CASSRESSTDTQYF,TGCGCCAGCAGCCGGGAATCTAGCACAGATACGCAGTATTTT
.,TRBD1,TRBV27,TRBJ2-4,CASSPWAQGDIQYF,TGTGCCAGCAGTCCTTGGGCCCAGGGGGACATTCAGTACTTC
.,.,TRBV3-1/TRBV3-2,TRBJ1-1,CASSQISNTEAFF,TGTGCCAGCAGCCAAATTTCAAACACTGAAGCTTTCTTT
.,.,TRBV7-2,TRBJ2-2,CASSPGTRTGELFF,TGTGCCAGCAGCCCTGGGACTCGCACCGGGGAGCTGTTTTTT
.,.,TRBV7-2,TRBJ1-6,CASSLEARGNSPLHF,TGTGCCAGCAGCTTAGAGGCCAGGGGCAATTCACCCCTCCACTTT
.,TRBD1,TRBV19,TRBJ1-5,CASKDPGQGADRYDSNQPQHF,TGTGCCAGTAAGGACCCGGGACAGGGGGCCGACAGATATGATAGCAATCAGCCCCAGCATTTT
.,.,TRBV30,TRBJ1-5,CAWNAKINQPQHF,TGTGCCTGGAACGCGAAAATTAATCAGCCCCAGCATTTT
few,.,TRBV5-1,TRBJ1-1,CASSTGFMGEAFF,TGCGCCAGCAGCACCGGGTTTATGGGTGAAGCTTTCTTT
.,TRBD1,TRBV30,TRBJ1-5,CAWSRQGGEPQHF,TGTGCCTGGAGTAGGCAGGGGGGTGAGCCCCAGCATTTT
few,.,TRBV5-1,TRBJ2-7,CASSLEARLYEQYF,TGCGCCAGCAGCTTGGAGGCCAGGCTCTACGAGCAGTACTTC
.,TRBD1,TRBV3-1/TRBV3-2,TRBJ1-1,CASSHSDQGEKAFF,TGTGCCAGCAGCCATTCAGACCAGGGGGAGAAAGCTTTCTTT
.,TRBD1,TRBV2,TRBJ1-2,CASSARGRGTDGYTF,TGTGCCAGCAGTGCCAGGGGCAGGGGGACGGATGGCTACACCTTC